This T cell receptor beta chain was found in a study of blood T cells in healthy people across ages. The CDR3 runs 13 residues. Germline V gene lookup returns CDR1 MNHNS and CDR2 SASEGT. The ends were cut back, 2 bases at V and 4 bases at J, with 6 bases in the middle. In this sample, this clonotype turned up a few times. Its antigen is not identified. A second 7 to 11 cycle PCR used barcoded and J-beta primers. TCRdb analysed the 5' RACE reads with MiXCR anew, one entry per CDR3 protein. The repertoire includes about 720,000 distinct CDR3 sequences, 25% of them detected once, and 3% to 4.5% sits in the top ten. General study results and limits: A roughly linear fall in TCR beta diversity per million T cells was seen with increasing age.

This sample was shared with a second study, whose subject was T cells of mothers and their children. That paper adds: Three healthy Caucasian mothers and their six children were the donors.

The V gene is TRBV6-1, the J gene TRBJ2-4; D unclear. The source of this sequence is a boy between 10 and 17 years old in good health. Sequenced: blood. The CDR3 region is CASSEIGKNIQYF. CDR3 DNA: TGTGCCAGCAGTGAAATAGGGAAAAACATTCAGTACTTC.